The 26 T cell receptor beta chains reported below all come from one sample, sequenced in a study of cytomegalovirus exposure and HLA in healthy donors. The PCR had 60 Vbeta and 13 Jbeta primers. The repertoire was sequenced with immunoSEQ multiplex PCR; TCRdb's copy has only in-frame clones and lacks some. The data show under 85,000 clones, with approximately 72% seen just once and around 9.9% held by the top ten. The specimen was PBMCs. The receptors derive from a woman aged 25-40 years in good health and CMV-seronegative.

The V and J genes are TRBV19 and TRBJ1-5; 7 positions match TRBD1. The CDR3 contains 19 residues. V lost 7 bases, J lost 0 bases, and 18 bases stayed unmatched. Germline V CDR1 and CDR2: LNHDA, SQIVND (reference sequence). CDR3 in amino acids: CASTPQTIGTAFSNQPQHF. CDR3 sequence (DNA): TGTGCCAGTACCCCTCAGACCATCGGGACAGCTTTTAGCAATCAGCCCCAGCATTTT.

The chain combines TRBV5-1 with TRBJ1-6; weak D call: TRBD1 (5 bases). Germline-derived CDR1 and CDR2 are SGHRS and YFSETQ. The CDR3 has 15 residues. V lost 6 bases, J lost 7 bases, and 17 bases lay in between. This chain's CDR3 is CASNDSGPENSPLHF. In DNA form, the CDR3 reads TGCGCCAGCAACGACAGTGGCCCAGAGAATTCACCCCTCCACTTT.

This clone occurred once. V gene TRBV28 combines with J gene TRBJ1-4; 9 bases fit TRBD1. Germline CDR1 is MDHEN and CDR2 is SYDVKM. The V segment lost 4 bases and the J segment 0 bases; nucleotides outside the gene matches: 3. This CDR3 comprises 16 residues. CDR3 sequence: CASSWDREATNEKLFF. The CDR3 DNA sequence: TGTGCCAGCAGTTGGGACAGGGAGGCAACTAATGAAAAACTGTTTTTT. Full variable domain (remainder filled in from reference TRBV28 and TRBJ1-4): DVKVTQSSRYLVKRTGEKVFLECVQDMDHENMFWYRQDPGLGLRLIYFSYDVKMKEKGDIPEGYSVSREKKERFSLILESASTNQTSMYLCASSWDREATNEKLFFGSGTQLSVL.

A few counts support this clone. The chain combines TRBV6-5 with TRBJ2-7; D is perhaps TRBD1 (6 bases). Germline CDR1 is MNHEY and CDR2 is SVGAGI. This CDR3 contains 15 residues. V lost 0 bases to trimming and J lost 4 bases, with 13 bases between them. This chain's CDR3 is CASSYSTGQVYEQYF. The CDR3, as DNA: TGTGCCAGCAGTTACTCGACGGGACAAGTATACGAGCAGTACTTC.

This chain joins TRBV27 and TRBJ1-1; 9 nucleotides match TRBD1. Trimming cost V 5 bases and J 3 bases; bases outside gene matches: 10. The CDR3 length is 16 residues. CDR1 and CDR2 (germline): MNHEY, SMNVEV (reference sequence). CDR3 sequence: CASSPKGQGWDTEAFF. The DNA of the CDR3 is TGTGCCAGCAGTCCCAAAGGACAGGGGTGGGACACTGAAGCTTTCTTT.

There are a few counts of this clone. This rearrangement joins TRBV6-5 to TRBJ1-2; 9 nucleotides align to TRBD1. The germline V gene has CDR1 MNHEY and CDR2 SVGAGI. V was pared by 6 bases and J by 6 bases, with 8 bases of the junction left unmatched. The CDR3 totals 14 residues. The CDR3 nucleotides read TGTGCCAGCAGCCGGGACAGGGATTCGGATGGCTACACCTTC. Residues: CASSRDRDSDGYTF.

The chain is built from TRBV19 and TRBJ1-2; 8 bases agree with TRBD1. The junction had 8 bases not matched to a gene; V was cut back by 4 bases and J by 7 bases. The CDR3 consists of 14 residues. Germline V gene sequence: CDR1 LNHDA, CDR2 SQIVND (reference sequence). This CDR3 reads CASSTKDRVFGYTF. The CDR3 nucleotides read TGTGCCAGTAGTACTAAGGACAGGGTATTTGGCTACACCTTC.

This clone was found a few times. CDR3 amino acids: CASSPGGVATEAFF. DNA of the CDR3: TGCGCCAGCAGTCCCGGAGGGGTAGCCACTGAAGCTTTCTTT. The chain is built from TRBV10-1 and TRBJ1-1; D may be TRBD1 (5 bases). V lost 5 bases to trimming and J lost 4 bases, with 14 bases between them. The germline V gene has CDR1 WNHNN and CDR2 SYGVQD (reference sequence). The CDR3 length is 14 residues.

This clone has only a few counts. The chain recombines TRBV7-9 with TRBJ2-6; D remains unclear. This CDR3 has 13 residues. Between the trimmed V and J ends, which lost 5 bases and 1 base, there was a span of 3 bases. Germline CDR1 is SEHNR and CDR2 is FQNEAQ (reference sequence). The CDR3: CASSPSGANVLTF. The CDR3 DNA reads TGTGCCAGCAGCCCTTCTGGGGCCAACGTCCTGACTTTC.

The chain links TRBV6-1 to TRBJ1-4; no clear D gene. Germline values: CDR1 MNHNS, CDR2 SASEGT. The CDR3 sequence is 15 residues long. With 2 bases removed from V and 5 bases from J, the gap between germline ends came to 12 bases. The CDR3 DNA sequence: TGTGCCAGCAGTGAAAAACCTCGGTCAAATGAAAAACTGTTTTTT. Its translation: CASSEKPRSNEKLFF.

This chain joins TRBV11-2 and TRBJ1-1; D is unclear. V shed 5 bases and J shed 12 bases, with 19 bases lying between them. Germline V CDR1 and CDR2: SGHAT, FQNNGV. The CDR3 runs 13 residues. The CDR3 spells CASSPSLAGVTFF. The CDR3 DNA reads as TGTGCCAGCAGCCCTAGCCTGGCGGGCGTAACTTTCTTT.

As concerns this clone: Since no conserved phenylalanine or tryptophan closes the CDR3, a read error is the likely cause. The chain employs TRBV27 and TRBJ2-6; no definite D call. V lost 0 bases and J lost 3, with 0 bases in between. Germline V gene sequence: CDR1 MNHEY, CDR2 SMNVEV (reference sequence). The CDR3 consists of 13 residues. The CDR3 sequence is CASSLSGANVLTV. The CDR3, as DNA: TGTGCCAGCAGTTTATCTGGGGCCAACGTCCTGACTGTC.

This chain joins TRBV4-2 and TRBJ1-5; 7 nucleotides line up with TRBD1. V was clipped by 0 bases and J by 3 bases; unmatched bases: 5. Germline CDR1 and CDR2: LGHNA and YNFKEQ. This CDR3 is 16 amino acids long. The CDR3 bases are TGTGCCAGCAGCCAAGAACGGGGACAGCTCAATCAGCCCCAGCATTTT. Translated, it gives CASSQERGQLNQPQHF.

The chain is built from TRBV2 and TRBJ1-1; D perhaps matches TRBD1 (5 bases). Trimming stripped 6 bases from V and 7 bases from J, with 18 bases between. Looked up from germline, CDR1 is SNHLY and CDR2 is FYNNEI. The length of the CDR3 is 14 residues. The chain's CDR3 is CASRSGGVGVEAFF. The CDR3 region has the DNA TGTGCCAGCAGATCGGGGGGGGTAGGGGTTGAAGCTTTCTTT.

V usage is TRBV7-9 and J usage is TRBJ2-3; 13 bases agree with TRBD2. This CDR3 comprises 15 residues. Germline V gene data show CDR1 as SEHNR and CDR2 as FQNEAQ (reference sequence). The V and J ends lost 4 bases and 4 bases, in that order; junction bases with no gene match: 2. CDR3 loop: CASSSLAGGSDTQYF. The CDR3, as DNA: TGTGCCAGCAGCTCACTAGCGGGGGGGTCAGATACGCAGTATTTT. Complete variable domain (other parts from reference TRBV7-9 and TRBJ2-3): DTGVSQNPRHKITKRGQNVTFRCDPISEHNRLYWYRQTLGQGPEFLTYFQNEAQLEKSRLLSDRFSAERPKGSFSTLEIQRTEQGDSAMYLCASSSLAGGSDTQYFGPGTRLTVL.

The rearrangement uses TRBV30 and TRBJ1-5; D may be TRBD1 (6 bases). The V gene's germline CDR1 is GTSNPN and CDR2 SVGIG (reference sequence). There are 15 residues in the CDR3. V was cut by 2 bases and J by 3 bases, with 14 bases left in between. CDR3 nucleotide sequence: TGTGCCTGGAGTCCAGACAGGCGATACAATCAGCCCCAGCATTTT. Its translation is CAWSPDRRYNQPQHF. The entire variable domain, with the rest obtained from reference TRBV30 and TRBJ1-5, is as follows: SQTIHQWPATLVQPVGSPLSLECTVEGTSNPNLYWYRQAAGRGLQLLFYSVGIGQISSEVPQNLSASRPQDRQFILSSKKLLLSDSGFYLCAWSPDRRYNQPQHFGDGTRLSIL.

The chain joins TRBV6-5 to TRBJ2-5; TRBD1 matches 7 bases. The DNA matches TRBJ2-7 better at its end, which makes the J call doubtful. Looked up from germline, CDR1 is MNHEY and CDR2 is SVGAGI. CDR3 length: 15 amino acids. The CDR3 sequence: CASSSRWDRLYEQYF. DNA of the CDR3: TGTGCCAGCAGTTCGAGGTGGGACAGACTCTACGAGCAGTACTTC.

This sequence joins TRBV29-1 and TRBJ2-7, with D tentatively TRBD1 (6 bases). Germline V CDR1 and CDR2: SQVTM, ANQGSEA. This CDR3 is 13 amino acids long. V was clipped by 4 bases and J by 2 bases, with 12 bases between them. The CDR3, as DNA: TGCAGCGTTGCACGGGACACACCCTACGAGCAGTACTTC. Its protein product is CSVARDTPYEQYF.

This clone was counted a single time. The rearrangement joins TRBV25-1 to TRBJ2-2; the match to TRBD2 covers 10 bases. Trimming at V came to 5 bases and at J to 4 bases, leaving 7 bases not matched to a gene. Germline CDR1 and CDR2: MGHDK and SYGVNS. The CDR3 is made up of 16 amino acids. DNA of the CDR3: TGTGCCAGCAGTCCGTTTAGCGGGGGGTCCACCGGGGAGCTGTTTTTT. Amino acid sequence: CASSPFSGGSTGELFF.

In its sample, this clone was seen a few times. CDR3 DNA: TGTGCCAGCAGGCGACAGGGGGTTGGCAATCAGCCCCAGCATTTT. Translated, it gives CASRRQGVGNQPQHF. This rearrangement joins TRBV28 to TRBJ1-5; 9 bases are shared with TRBD1. The germline V gene has CDR1 MDHEN and CDR2 SYDVKM. V shed 6 bases, J shed 2 bases, and the junction held 5 bases outside the gene matches. The CDR3 extends over 15 amino acids.

The V gene is TRBV7-6, the J gene TRBJ1-6; 7 bases match TRBD1. Germline V gene data show CDR1 as SGHVS and CDR2 as FNYEAQ. This CDR3 is built from 14 residues. Trimming took 4 bases from V and 5 from J; bases not matched to a gene: 2. The CDR3 nucleotides are TGTGCCAGCAGCTCGGACAGGCATAATTCACCCCTCCACTTT. Its translation: CASSSDRHNSPLHF. The full variable domain, in which reference TRBV7-6 and TRBJ1-6 provide the parts outside the CDR3, is GAGVSQSPRYKVTKRGQDVALRCDPISGHVSLYWYRQALGQGPEFLTYFNYEAQQDKSGLPNDRFSAERPEGSISTLTIQRTEQRDSAMYRCASSSDRHNSPLHFGNGTRLTVT.

The chain joins TRBV2 to TRBJ1-5, with D possibly being TRBD1 (5 bases). The CDR3 has 12 amino acids. Trimming took off 9 bases at V and 9 bases at J, with 15 bases between the two ends. Germline assignment: CDR1 SNHLY and CDR2 FYNNEI. CDR3 region: CASGGVARPQHF. CDR3 coding DNA: TGTGCCAGTGGGGGGGTCGCGCGGCCCCAGCATTTT. Full variable domain (missing parts from reference TRBV2 and TRBJ1-5): EPEVTQTPSHQVTQMGQEVILRCVPISNHLYFYWYRQILGQKVEFLVSFYNNEISEKSEIFDDQFSVERPDGSNFTLKIRSTKLEDSAMYFCASGGVARPQHFGDGTRLSIL.

Written as DNA, the CDR3 is TGTGCCAGCAGCTCGTGGGACTATACAAGAGCTTTCTTT. The encoded protein is CASSSWDYTRAFF. The V and J genes are TRBV7-2 and TRBJ1-1, with D maybe TRBD1 (5 bases). This CDR3 spans 13 amino acids. V lost 4 bases and J lost 10, with 16 bases in between. In germline, CDR1 is SGHTA, CDR2 FQGNSA. Variable domain in full (rest from reference TRBV7-2 and TRBJ1-1): GAGVSQSPSNKVTEKGKDVELRCDPISGHTALYWYRQSLGQGLEFLIYFQGNSAPDKSGLPSDRFSAERTGGSVSTLTIQRTQQEDSAVYLCASSSWDYTRAFFGQGTRLTVV.

The CDR3 nucleotides read TGTGCCAGCAGCGACGGGACAGGGAGCACAGATACGCAGTATTTT. Translated: CASSDGTGSTDTQYF. The chain uses TRBV6-4 and TRBJ2-3, with 9 bases fitting TRBD1. There are 15 residues in the CDR3. V dropped 6 bases and J dropped 0; count of bases not matched to a gene: 4. The germline V gene has CDR1 MRHNA and CDR2 SNTAGT.

The chain recombines TRBV4-3 with TRBJ2-1, with 8 bases fitting TRBD2. V shed 0 bases and J 3 bases; nucleotides not matched to a gene: 4. The CDR3 spans 16 residues. From germline, CDR1 is LGHNA and CDR2 YSLEER. The CDR3 sequence: CASSQERGAGYNEQFF. The CDR3 DNA reads as TGCGCCAGCAGCCAAGAGCGGGGGGCAGGCTACAATGAGCAGTTCTTC.

The gene calls are TRBV5-1 and TRBJ1-1; D gene ambiguous. The ends were cut back, 3 bases at V and 6 bases at J, with 15 bases in the middle. Per the germline V gene, CDR1 is SGHRS and CDR2 is YFSETQ. There are 14 residues in the CDR3. The CDR3 sequence: CASSSPGEGPEAFF. The CDR3 coding sequence is TGCGCCAGCAGCTCTCCCGGGGAGGGCCCTGAAGCTTTCTTT.